This T cell receptor beta chain is from a study of blood T cell repertoires in COVID-19. About the research overall: Samples of COVID-19 (acute and convalescent) were obtained from the United States, Italy and Spain.

The assay was immunoSEQ multiplex PCR, and TCRdb's table has in-frame clones only and misses some. Found here are around 190,000 clones, around 80% of them singletons; the top ten hold under 8%. The CDR3 spans 16 residues. The chain combines TRBV21-1 with TRBJ2-7; TRBD2, the table's D call, lacks a check against the DNA. TRBV21-1 is a documented pseudogene. The sample comprised peripheral blood. The sequence came from a man between 60 and 70 years old with acute or convalescent COVID-19. The CDR3 region is CASSKSGVAESYEQYF. For the CDR3, the DNA is TGTGCCAGCAGCAAAAGCGGGGTAGCGGAGTCCTACGAGCAGTACTTC.